This T cell receptor beta chain was profiled in a study of regulatory T cells in long-lasting Graves disease. General observations from the study: Persistent Graves' patients had lower TCR diversity than newly diagnosed ones. Peripheral blood, not thyroid tissue, was the sole material studied.

This clonotype was counted many times. Its antigen is unknown. Building of the TCR beta libraries involved iRepertoire HTBI primers and Arm-PCR of CDR3 regions. Original processing notes: The identification of about 68 TRBV and approximately 13 TRBJ segments was made across samples. TCRdb fed the multiplex PCR reads into MiXCR, producing one record per CDR3 protein. The V and J calls shown here were made by TCRdb, not taken from the authors' results. The sample contains around 430,000 distinct CDR3 sequences, approximately 23% of which appear only once. Stated time point: persistent/refractory GD, antithyroid drugs over 5 years with positive TRAb. Scientists built the TCR library using RNA that was extracted from PBMCs. The specimen comprised peripheral blood mononuclear cells (PBMCs), sampled when the disease was refractory, from a patient treated with antithyroid drugs. This clonotype was obtained from a female donor with Graves disease.

CDR3 region: CSVVTVTGPTNTEAFF. CDR3 coding DNA: TGCAGCGTAGTAACCGTGACAGGGCCCACGAACACTGAAGCTTTCTTT. The chain is built from TRBV29-1 and TRBJ1-1; 7 nucleotides agree with TRBD1. The CDR3 loop spans 16 amino acids. J lost 1 base, V lost 6 bases, and 14 bases had no gene match. CDR1 and CDR2 (germline): SQVTM, ANQGSEA.